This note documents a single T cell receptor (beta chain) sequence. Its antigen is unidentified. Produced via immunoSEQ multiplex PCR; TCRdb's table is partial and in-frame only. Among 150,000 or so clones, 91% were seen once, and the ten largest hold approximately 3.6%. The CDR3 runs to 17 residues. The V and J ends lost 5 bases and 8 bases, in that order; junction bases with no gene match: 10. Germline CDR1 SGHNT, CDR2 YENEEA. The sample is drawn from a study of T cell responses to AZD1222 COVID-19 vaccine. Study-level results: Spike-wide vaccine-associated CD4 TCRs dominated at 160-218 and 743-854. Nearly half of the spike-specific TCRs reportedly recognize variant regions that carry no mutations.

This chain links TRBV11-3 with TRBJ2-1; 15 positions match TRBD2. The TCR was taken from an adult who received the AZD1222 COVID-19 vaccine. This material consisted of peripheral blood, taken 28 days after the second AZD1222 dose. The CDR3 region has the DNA TGTGCCAGCAGCCCCGGACTAGCGGGAGGGCAGATCCATGAGCAGTTCTTC. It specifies CASSPGLAGGQIHEQFF.